Shown below are 9 T cell receptor beta chains from a single sample sequenced in a study of CD8 T cells in ankylosing spondylitis. TCRdb ran MiXCR on the 5' RACE reads and lists one entry per CDR3 protein. The sample consists of roughly 38,000 distinct CDR3 sequences, approximately 3% of them appearing once. The sample consisted of blood, either unsorted or a sorted T cell fraction (not recorded which). The receptor source for this set is a male donor with ankylosing spondylitis or in good health (not recorded which).

Relative to its sample, this clonotype is medium-sized (0.01 to 0.1%). This chain joins TRBV9 and TRBJ2-1; D unresolved. The germline gives CDR1 SGDLS, CDR2 YYNGEE. Trimming pared 0 bases from V and 8 bases from J, leaving 12 bases between. CDR3 length equals 14 residues. The chain's CDR3 is CASSVGGWTDEQFF. The CDR3 DNA is TGTGCCAGCAGCGTAGGTGGGTGGACGGATGAGCAGTTCTTC. Combining the CDR3 with reference TRBV9 and TRBJ2-1 gives the whole variable domain DSGVTQTPKHLITATGQRVTLRCSPRSGDLSVYWYQQSLDQGLQFLIQYYNGEERAKGNILERFSAQQFPDLHSELNLSSLELGDSALYFCASSVGGWTDEQFFGPGTRLTVL.

There are many counts of this clonotype. The V call is TRBV9, the J call TRBJ2-5; D remains ambiguous. CDR1 and CDR2 from the germline V gene are SGDLS and YYNGEE. The CDR3 loop spans 13 amino acids. V was trimmed by 0 bases and J by 5 bases, leaving 8 bases between them. The CDR3 DNA is TGTGCCAGCAGCGTAGGTTGGTCTGAGACCCAGTACTTC. This gives the protein CASSVGWSETQYF.

This clonotype has ten or more counts. Written as DNA, the CDR3 is TGTGCCAGCAGCCCCGGGTGGGGATCTTCCTACAATGAGCAGTTCTTC. This translates into CASSPGWGSSYNEQFF. The chain is built from TRBV9 and TRBJ2-1; D remains ambiguous. Germline CDR1 reads SGDLS; CDR2 reads YYNGEE. The CDR3 sequence is 16 residues long. The V end lost 4 bases, the J end lost 1 base, and 15 bases lay between the germline ends.

Ten or more counts support this clonotype. The chain couples TRBV9 to TRBJ2-5; D might be TRBD1 (6 bases). The CDR3 sequence is 14 residues long. The V end lost 4 bases, the J end lost 5 bases, and 15 bases lay between the germline ends. The germline V gene has CDR1 SGDLS and CDR2 YYNGEE. The CDR3 here is CASSRAGVLETQYF. For the CDR3, the DNA is TGTGCCAGCAGCCGGGCAGGGGTCTTGGAGACCCAGTACTTC.

This clonotype was counted at least ten times. The chain employs TRBV9 and TRBJ1-2; tentatively, D is TRBD1 (5 bases). In germline, CDR1 is SGDLS, CDR2 YYNGEE. This CDR3 has 17 residues. Trimming stripped 0 bases from V and 0 bases from J, with 15 bases between. CDR3 loop: CASSVAAGQLANYGYTF. The CDR3, as DNA: TGTGCCAGCAGCGTAGCGGCAGGGCAATTAGCTAACTATGGCTACACCTTC.

This clonotype was seen many times. The rearrangement joins TRBV9 to TRBJ2-5; weak D call: TRBD2 (6 bases). V was pared by 4 bases and J by 5 bases, with 18 bases between. Germline CDR1 SGDLS, CDR2 YYNGEE. This CDR3 has 15 amino acids. In DNA, the CDR3 is TGTGCCAGCAGCCCGTTAGCGGAAAAAAGGGAGACCCAGTACTTC. It yields the protein CASSPLAEKRETQYF.

This clonotype has a count of ten or more. The V gene is TRBV9, the J gene TRBJ2-5; D remains ambiguous. The CDR3 is 15 residues long. Germline V gene data show CDR1 as SGDLS and CDR2 as YYNGEE. The V and J ends lost 2 bases and 0 bases respectively, with 11 bases between them. CDR3 sequence reads: CASSVRDEYQETQYF. DNA of the CDR3: TGTGCCAGCAGCGTGAGAGACGAGTACCAAGAGACCCAGTACTTC.

The sample holds many counts of this clonotype. This sequence joins TRBV9 and TRBJ2-3, with TRBD2 matching 7 bases. The CDR3 is 15 amino acids. The germline gives CDR1 SGDLS, CDR2 YYNGEE. The junction had 6 bases not matched to a gene; V was cut back by 0 bases and J by 5 bases. The CDR3 DNA reads TGTGCCAGCAGCGTAGTAGCGGGCGGTGGAGATACGCAGTATTTT. Its protein is CASSVVAGGGDTQYF.

At least ten counts were recorded for this clonotype. The J gene is TRBJ2-3, the V gene TRBV9; 7 bases are shared with TRBD1. The V gene end was trimmed by 3 bases and the J gene end by 2 bases; junction bases not matched to a gene: 6. Germline V gene sequence: CDR1 SGDLS, CDR2 YYNGEE. This CDR3 is 15 amino acids long. CDR3 nucleotide sequence: TGTGCCAGCAGCGCGACAGGGCCCTTCACAGATACGCAGTATTTT. Translated, it gives CASSATGPFTDTQYF. Using reference TRBV9 and TRBJ2-3 for the parts outside the CDR3, the full variable domain is DSGVTQTPKHLITATGQRVTLRCSPRSGDLSVYWYQQSLDQGLQFLIQYYNGEERAKGNILERFSAQQFPDLHSELNLSSLELGDSALYFCASSATGPFTDTQYFGPGTRLTVL.